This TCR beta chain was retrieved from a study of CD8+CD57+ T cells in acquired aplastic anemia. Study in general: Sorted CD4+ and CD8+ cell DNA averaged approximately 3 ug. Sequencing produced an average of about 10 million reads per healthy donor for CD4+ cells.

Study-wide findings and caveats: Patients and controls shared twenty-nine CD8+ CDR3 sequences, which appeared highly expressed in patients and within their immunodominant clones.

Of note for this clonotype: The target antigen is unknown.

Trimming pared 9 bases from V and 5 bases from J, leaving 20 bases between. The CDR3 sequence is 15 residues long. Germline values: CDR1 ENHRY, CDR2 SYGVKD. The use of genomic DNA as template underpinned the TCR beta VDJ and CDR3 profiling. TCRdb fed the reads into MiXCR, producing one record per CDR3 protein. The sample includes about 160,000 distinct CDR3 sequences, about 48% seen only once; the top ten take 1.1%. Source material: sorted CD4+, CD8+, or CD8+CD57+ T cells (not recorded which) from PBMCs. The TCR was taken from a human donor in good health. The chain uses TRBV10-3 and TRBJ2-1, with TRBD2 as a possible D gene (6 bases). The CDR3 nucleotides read TGTGCCATTATAGCGGATCCGAGCTCAAACAATGAGCAGTTCTTC. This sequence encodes CAIIADPSSNNEQFF.